The rows below give T cell receptor beta chains drawn from one sample of a study of post-analysis software for immune sequencing data. TCRdb reprocessed the PCR reads with MiXCR, giving one entry per CDR3 protein. The table lists more than 450,000 distinct CDR3 sequences, roughly 34% of them singletons. Material for sequencing was blood. All receptors come from a girl aged 2-17 years with multiple sclerosis. CDR3s include the opening cysteine and the closing phenylalanine or tryptophan. D genes are given only for firm matches. A row's size may be missing; if present it is once, few, many or a size class.

NA	TRBV5-1	TRBJ1-2	NA	TGCGCCAGCAGCTTGGAGGCGGGCCGGGACTATGGCTACACCTTC	CASSLEAGRDYGYTF
TRBD2	TRBV7-2	TRBJ2-3	NA	TGTGCCAGCAGCTTATTGGCCTTCGGGGGGGATACGCAGTATTTT	CASSLLAFGGDTQYF
NA	TRBV20-1	TRBJ2-7	many	TGCAGTGCTAGACTACCCCGGGACGGAGGTAACGACGAGCAGTACTTC	CSARLPRDGGNDEQYF
NA	TRBV20-1	TRBJ2-4	few	TGCAGTGCTTCCGGCCCTATTCAGTACTTC	CSASGPIQYF
NA	TRBV20-1	TRBJ2-3	many	TGCAGTGCTAGCCACAGGTATACGCAGTATTTT	CSASHRYTQYF
NA	TRBV27	TRBJ2-5	NA	TGTGCCAGCAGGGGGCCAACGAGGGGAGAGACCCAGTACTTC	CASRGPTRGETQYF
NA	TRBV11-2	TRBJ2-7	NA	TGTGCCAGCAGCTTAGGATCCGGGGGCTACAGCTCCTACAATGAGCAGTACTTC	CASSLGSGGYSSYNEQYF
TRBD1	TRBV18	TRBJ1-5	few	TGTGCCAGCTCACCAACACCTCAGGGGGCTCAGCCCCAGCATTTT	CASSPTPQGAQPQHF
TRBD2	TRBV20-1	TRBJ2-7	NA	TGCAGTGCTAGAGATGAAATAGCGGGGGCCCAGACCTACGAGCAGTACTTC	CSARDEIAGAQTYEQYF
TRBD1	TRBV18	TRBJ1-1	few	TGTGCCAGCTCACCACCTACCAGGGGGACTGAAGCTTTCTTT	CASSPPTRGTEAFF
NA	TRBV15	TRBJ2-1	few	TGTGCCACCAGCAGAGATCGTCAGGCGGATTCCTACTACAATGAGCAGTTCTTC	CATSRDRQADSYYNEQFF
NA	TRBV2	TRBJ2-3	few	TGTGCCAGCAGTGAAGGAACAGCGGGCGATACGCAGTATTTT	CASSEGTAGDTQYF
TRBD1	TRBV20-1	TRBJ2-3	few	TGCAGTGCTCAGACAGGGGCAAAGGGGGATACGCAGTATTTT	CSAQTGAKGDTQYF
TRBD2	TRBV6-5	TRBJ2-1	NA	TGTGCCAGCACTCGCGGGGGGACCGTCGGGGAGCAGTTCTTC	CASTRGGTVGEQFF
NA	TRBV20-1	TRBJ1-1	NA	TGCAGTGCTAGAGACAGACTGGGCACTGAAGCTTTCTTT	CSARDRLGTEAFF
NA	TRBV25-1	TRBJ1-1	NA	TGTGCCAGCAGTGAAGAACTGAAGAGTCACTCGAACACTGAAGCTTTCTTT	CASSEELKSHSNTEAFF
TRBD1	TRBV20-1	TRBJ2-4	NA	TGCAGTGCTCCAACGACCGGGACAGGGGGCGGAGTAGCCAAAAACATTCAGTACTTC	CSAPTTGTGGGVAKNIQYF
TRBD1	TRBV20-1	TRBJ1-3	NA	TGCAGTGCTTCGACCGACAGGGCTTTTGGAAACACCATATATTTT	CSASTDRAFGNTIYF
NA	TRBV11-2	TRBJ2-5	many	TGTGCCAGCAGCTTAGGCACCGTGCCTCAAGAGACCCAGTACTTC	CASSLGTVPQETQYF
NA	TRBV20-1	TRBJ2-7	few	TGCAGTGCTAGAGCCCCGGGGCGCTACGAGCAGTACTTC	CSARAPGRYEQYF
NA	TRBV7-9	TRBJ2-1	few	TGTGCCAGCAGCTTAGCCGGAACCCTAGCGTGGATCGATGAGCAGTTCTTC	CASSLAGTLAWIDEQFF
NA	TRBV7-9	TRBJ1-6	NA	TGTGCCAGCCTCAGGGTAGGGGATAATTCACCCCTCCACTTT	CASLRVGDNSPLHF
TRBD2	TRBV4-2	TRBJ2-1	NA	TGTGCCAGCAGCCAAAATAGCGGGGAAGAAGAGCAGTTCTTC	CASSQNSGEEEQFF
TRBD2	TRBV3-1	TRBJ2-3	NA	TGTGCCAGCAGCCATGGAAGTCTAGCGGTCACAGATACGCAGTATTTT	CASSHGSLAVTDTQYF
NA	TRBV6-2/TRBV6-3	TRBJ1-1	NA	TGTGCCAGCAGACGAAGGACCCCCTTCGGGAACACTGAAGCTTTCTTT	CASRRRTPFGNTEAFF
NA	TRBV6-6	TRBJ2-1	few	TGTGCCAGCAGGAGCGTCGAGGGCTCCTACAATGAGCAGTTCTTC	CASRSVEGSYNEQFF
NA	TRBV20-1	TRBJ1-4	few	TGCAGTCCTCGTTCACACTCGAGTGAAAAACTGTTTTTT	CSPRSHSSEKLFF
NA	TRBV27	TRBJ2-5	few	TGTGCCAGCAGTCCCTCATACGGGACCCAGTACTTC	CASSPSYGTQYF
NA	TRBV4-1	TRBJ2-7	NA	TGCGCCAGCAGCCCCGGAGGGATCCTCTCCTACGAGCAGTACTTC	CASSPGGILSYEQYF
NA	TRBV7-2	TRBJ2-1	few	TGTGCCAGCAGCGGGGGGCTATGGAATGAGCAGTTCTTC	CASSGGLWNEQFF
NA	TRBV7-3	TRBJ2-5	few	TGTGCCAGCAGTACCTTGGGGGGAGAGACCCAGTACTTC	CASSTLGGETQYF
TRBD1	TRBV6-1	TRBJ1-1	NA	TGTGCCAGCAGTGAGACAGGGGTGGCTTTCTTT	CASSETGVAFF
TRBD1	TRBV10-3	TRBJ2-7	NA	TGTGCCACGGGGCCGGGACAGGGTCGCCACGAGCAGTACTTC	CATGPGQGRHEQYF
TRBD2	TRBV4-1	TRBJ2-3	NA	TGCGCCAGCAACCAAGATGGGGGGGGATGGGATACGCAGTATTTT	CASNQDGGGWDTQYF
TRBD2	TRBV4-1	TRBJ2-7	NA	TGCGCCAGCAGCCAGGGACTAGCGGAGAACTACGAGCAGTACTTC	CASSQGLAENYEQYF
NA	TRBV10-2	TRBJ1-5	NA	TGCGCCAGCAGTGAGGACTTCAATCAGCCCCAGCATTTT	CASSEDFNQPQHF
NA	TRBV18	TRBJ2-3	few	TGTGCCAGCTCACCACCGACTCGCACAGATACGCAGTATTTT	CASSPPTRTDTQYF
NA	TRBV20-1	TRBJ2-3	few	TGCAGTGCTGGGATGGCGGAAGGAACAGATACGCAGTATTTT	CSAGMAEGTDTQYF
NA	TRBV9	TRBJ2-3	many	TGTGCCAGCAGCGTAGTCACAGATACGCAGTATTTT	CASSVVTDTQYF
NA	TRBV29-1	TRBJ2-7	many	TGCAGCGTGGGAACCTACGAGCAGTACTTC	CSVGTYEQYF
NA	TRBV3-1	TRBJ1-2	NA	TGTGCCAGCAGCCAAGATCGTCTACCCGAGGGCTATGGCTACACCTTC	CASSQDRLPEGYGYTF
TRBD2	TRBV29-1	TRBJ2-1	few	TGCAGCGTTGGGGAACTAGCGGGGGCACATGAGCAGTTCTTC	CSVGELAGAHEQFF
NA	TRBV3-1	TRBJ1-6	few	TGTGCCAGCAGCCAACGGGGGAATTCACCCCTCCACTTT	CASSQRGNSPLHF
NA	TRBV7-9	TRBJ1-1	few	TGTGCCAGCAGCCTTGGGGATGCCGGGCCCCATTCTTTCTTT	CASSLGDAGPHSFF
TRBD2	TRBV20-1	TRBJ2-3	NA	TGCAGTGCTCGGTCGGGACTAGCGGAGTTATTAGATACGCAGTATTTT	CSARSGLAELLDTQYF
NA	TRBV5-1	TRBJ2-1	NA	TGCGCCAGCAGCTTACGGGTTAACAATGAGCAGTTCTTC	CASSLRVNNEQFF
TRBD1	TRBV7-8	TRBJ2-7	few	TGTGCCAGCAGCGGCGGGACAGGGGTGCAGATGGGGGTTGGATACGAGCAGTACTTC	CASSGGTGVQMGVGYEQYF
NA	TRBV20-1	TRBJ2-7	NA	TGCAGTGGGACCGGGACAACTAACGAGCAGTACTTC	CSGTGTTNEQYF
NA	TRBV27	TRBJ2-3	few	TGTGCCAGCAGTTTACTAAACACAGATACGCAGTATTTT	CASSLLNTDTQYF
TRBD2	TRBV2	TRBJ2-4	few	TGTGCCAGCAGTGAAGAGACTAGCGGGGGCCCCCGTCGTAGCATTCAGTACTTC	CASSEETSGGPRRSIQYF
TRBD1	TRBV6-1	TRBJ2-7	few	TGTGCCAGCAGTGAAGGAGTAGGGACAGCAACCTACGAGCAGTACTTC	CASSEGVGTATYEQYF
NA	TRBV6-6	TRBJ2-5	NA	TGTGCCAGCAGTTGCCGGCAAGGAGAGACCCAGTACTTC	CASSCRQGETQYF
TRBD1	TRBV12-3/TRBV12-4	TRBJ1-2	few	TGTGCCAGCAGTCGGGACAGAAGCGCCTCTAACTATGGCTACACCTTC	CASSRDRSASNYGYTF
NA	TRBV29-1	TRBJ2-7	NA	TGCAGCGCCGACACGACGGAGGGTTACGAGCAGTACTTC	CSADTTEGYEQYF
NA	TRBV12-3/TRBV12-4	TRBJ1-2	NA	TGTGCCAGCACTAAAAGCAAAGGGTTTAGCTACACCTTC	CASTKSKGFSYTF